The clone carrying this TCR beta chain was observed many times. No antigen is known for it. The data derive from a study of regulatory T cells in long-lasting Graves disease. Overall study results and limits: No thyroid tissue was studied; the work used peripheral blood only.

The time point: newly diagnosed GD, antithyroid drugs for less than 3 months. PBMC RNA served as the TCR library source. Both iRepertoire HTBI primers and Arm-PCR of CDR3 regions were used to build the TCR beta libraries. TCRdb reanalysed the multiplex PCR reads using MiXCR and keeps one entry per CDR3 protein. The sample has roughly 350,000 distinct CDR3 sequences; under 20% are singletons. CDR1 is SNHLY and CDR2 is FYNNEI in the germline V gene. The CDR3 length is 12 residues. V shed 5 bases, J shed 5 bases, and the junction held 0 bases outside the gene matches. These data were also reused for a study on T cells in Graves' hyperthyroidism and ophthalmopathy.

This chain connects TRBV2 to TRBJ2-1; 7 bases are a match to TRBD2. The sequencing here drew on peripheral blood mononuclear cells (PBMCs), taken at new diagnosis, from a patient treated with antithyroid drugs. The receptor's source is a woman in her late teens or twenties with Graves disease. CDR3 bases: TGTGCCAGCAGTAGCGGGAACAATGAGCAGTTCTTC. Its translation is CASSSGNNEQFF.